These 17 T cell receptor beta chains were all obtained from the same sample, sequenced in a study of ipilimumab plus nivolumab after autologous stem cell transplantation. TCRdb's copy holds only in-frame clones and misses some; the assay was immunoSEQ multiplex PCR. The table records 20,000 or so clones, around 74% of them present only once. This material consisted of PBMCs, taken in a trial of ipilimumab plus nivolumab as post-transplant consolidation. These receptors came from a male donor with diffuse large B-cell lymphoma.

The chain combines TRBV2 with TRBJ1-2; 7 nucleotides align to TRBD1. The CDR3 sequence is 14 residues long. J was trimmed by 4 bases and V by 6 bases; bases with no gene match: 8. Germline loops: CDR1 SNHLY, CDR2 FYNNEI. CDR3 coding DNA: TGTGCCAGCAGCCCCCGGGACAGCTTCTATGGCTACACCTTC. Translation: CASSPRDSFYGYTF. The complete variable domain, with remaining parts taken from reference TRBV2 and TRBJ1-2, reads EPEVTQTPSHQVTQMGQEVILRCVPISNHLYFYWYRQILGQKVEFLVSFYNNEISEKSEIFDDQFSVERPDGSNFTLKIRSTKLEDSAMYFCASSPRDSFYGYTFGSGTRLTVV.

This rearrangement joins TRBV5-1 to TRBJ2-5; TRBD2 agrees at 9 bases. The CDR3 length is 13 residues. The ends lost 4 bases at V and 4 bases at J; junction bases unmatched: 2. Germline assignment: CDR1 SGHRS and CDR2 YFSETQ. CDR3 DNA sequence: TGCGCCAGCAGCGGAGCGGGGGGAGAGACCCAGTACTTC. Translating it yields CASSGAGGETQYF. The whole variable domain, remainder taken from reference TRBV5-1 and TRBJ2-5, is KAGVTQTPRYLIKTRGQQVTLSCSPISGHRSVSWYQQTPGQGLQFLFEYFSETQRNKGNFPGRFSGRQFSNSRSEMNVSTLELGDSALYLCASSGAGGETQYFGPGTRLLVL.

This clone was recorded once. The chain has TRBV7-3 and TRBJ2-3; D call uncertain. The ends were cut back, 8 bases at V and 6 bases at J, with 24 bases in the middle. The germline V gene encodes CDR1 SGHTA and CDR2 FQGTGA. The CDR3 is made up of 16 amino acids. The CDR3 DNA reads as TGTGCCAGCCGACCCGGCCACGGCTACGAGCAGGATACGCAGTATTTT. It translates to CASRPGHGYEQDTQYF.

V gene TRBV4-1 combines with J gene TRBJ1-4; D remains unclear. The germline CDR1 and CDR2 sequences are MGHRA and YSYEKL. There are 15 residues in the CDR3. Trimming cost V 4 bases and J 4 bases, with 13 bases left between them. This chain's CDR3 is CASSPAWTRNEKLFF. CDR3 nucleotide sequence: TGCGCCAGCAGCCCAGCGTGGACCCGTAATGAAAAACTGTTTTTT.

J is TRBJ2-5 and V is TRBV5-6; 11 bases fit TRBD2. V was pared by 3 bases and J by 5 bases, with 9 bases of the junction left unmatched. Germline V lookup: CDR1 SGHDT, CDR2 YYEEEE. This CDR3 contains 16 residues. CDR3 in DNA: TGTGCCAGCAGCTCCCTTAGCGGGGGGGCCGACGAGACCCAGTACTTC. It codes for CASSSLSGGADETQYF.

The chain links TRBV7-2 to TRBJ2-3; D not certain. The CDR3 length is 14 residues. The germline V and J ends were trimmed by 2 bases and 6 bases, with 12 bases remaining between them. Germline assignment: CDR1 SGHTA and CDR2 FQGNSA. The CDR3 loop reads CASSLLSNGDTQYF. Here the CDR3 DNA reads TGTGCCAGCAGCTTACTGTCAAACGGGGATACGCAGTATTTT. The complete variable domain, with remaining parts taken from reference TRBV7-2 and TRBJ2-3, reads GAGVSQSPSNKVTEKGKDVELRCDPISGHTALYWYRQSLGQGLEFLIYFQGNSAPDKSGLPSDRFSAERTGGSVSTLTIQRTQQEDSAVYLCASSLLSNGDTQYFGPGTRLTVL.

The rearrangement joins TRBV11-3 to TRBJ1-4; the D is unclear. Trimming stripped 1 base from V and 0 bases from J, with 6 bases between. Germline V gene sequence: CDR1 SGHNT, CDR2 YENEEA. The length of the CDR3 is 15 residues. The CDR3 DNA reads TGTGCCAGCAGCTTAGGCCTCTCAACTAATGAAAAACTGTTTTTT. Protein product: CASSLGLSTNEKLFF.

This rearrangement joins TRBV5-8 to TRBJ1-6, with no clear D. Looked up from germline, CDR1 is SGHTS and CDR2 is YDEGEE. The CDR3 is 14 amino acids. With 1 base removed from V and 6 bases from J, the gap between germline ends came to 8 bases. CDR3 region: CASSLPGSNSPLHF. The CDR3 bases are TGTGCCAGCAGCTTGCCGGGGAGTAATTCACCCCTCCACTTT.

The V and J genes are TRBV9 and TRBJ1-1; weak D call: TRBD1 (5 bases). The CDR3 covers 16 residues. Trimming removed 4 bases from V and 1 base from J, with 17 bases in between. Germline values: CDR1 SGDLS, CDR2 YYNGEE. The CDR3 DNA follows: TGTGCCAGCAGCCCCCGACGGGACGGAAAGAACACTGAAGCTTTCTTT. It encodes CASSPRRDGKNTEAFF.

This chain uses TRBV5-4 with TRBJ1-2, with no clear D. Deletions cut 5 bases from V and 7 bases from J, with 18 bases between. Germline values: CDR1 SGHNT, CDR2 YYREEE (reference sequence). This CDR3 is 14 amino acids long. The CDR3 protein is CASSLGSSERGYTF. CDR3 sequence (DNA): TGTGCCAGCAGTTTAGGGAGCTCGGAGCGTGGCTACACCTTC.

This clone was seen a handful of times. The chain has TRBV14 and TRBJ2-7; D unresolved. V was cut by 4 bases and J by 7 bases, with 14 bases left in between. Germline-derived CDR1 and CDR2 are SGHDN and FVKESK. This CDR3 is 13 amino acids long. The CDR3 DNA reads TGTGCCAGCAGCCTAGGACGCCTGGGTGAGCAGTACTTC. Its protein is CASSLGRLGEQYF.

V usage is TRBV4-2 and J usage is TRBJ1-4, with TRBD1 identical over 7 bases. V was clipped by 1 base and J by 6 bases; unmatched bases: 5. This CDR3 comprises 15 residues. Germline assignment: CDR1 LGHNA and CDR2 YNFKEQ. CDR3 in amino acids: CASSQGLQGYEKLFF. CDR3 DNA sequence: TGTGCCAGCAGCCAAGGTCTACAGGGGTATGAAAAACTGTTTTTT.

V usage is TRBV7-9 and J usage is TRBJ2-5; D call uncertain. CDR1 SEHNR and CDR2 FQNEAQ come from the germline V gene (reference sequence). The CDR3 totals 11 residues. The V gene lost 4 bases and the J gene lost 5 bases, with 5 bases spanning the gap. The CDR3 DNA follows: TGTGCCAGCAGCTCTAAGGAGACCCAGTACTTC. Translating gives CASSSKETQYF.

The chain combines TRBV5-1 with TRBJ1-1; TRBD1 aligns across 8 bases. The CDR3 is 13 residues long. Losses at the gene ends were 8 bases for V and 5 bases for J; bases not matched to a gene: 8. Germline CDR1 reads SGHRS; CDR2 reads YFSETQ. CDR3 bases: TGCGCCAGTACTCAGGGGGCAGATACTGAAGCTTTCTTT. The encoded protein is CASTQGADTEAFF.

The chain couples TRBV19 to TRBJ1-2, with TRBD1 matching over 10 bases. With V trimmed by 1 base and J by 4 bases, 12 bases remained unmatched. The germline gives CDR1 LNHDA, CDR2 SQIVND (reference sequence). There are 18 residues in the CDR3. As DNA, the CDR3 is TGTGCCAGTAGTATAGTAGGAGACAGGGGGCTTCGGGGCTATGGCTACACCTTC. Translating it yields CASSIVGDRGLRGYGYTF.

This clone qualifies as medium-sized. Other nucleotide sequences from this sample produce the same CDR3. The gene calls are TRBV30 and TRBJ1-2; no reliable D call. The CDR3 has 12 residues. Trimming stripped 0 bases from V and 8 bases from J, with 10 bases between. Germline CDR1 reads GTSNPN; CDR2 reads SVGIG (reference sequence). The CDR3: CAWSVGPLGYTF. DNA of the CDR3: TGTGCCTGGAGTGTAGGGCCCTTGGGCTACACCTTC.

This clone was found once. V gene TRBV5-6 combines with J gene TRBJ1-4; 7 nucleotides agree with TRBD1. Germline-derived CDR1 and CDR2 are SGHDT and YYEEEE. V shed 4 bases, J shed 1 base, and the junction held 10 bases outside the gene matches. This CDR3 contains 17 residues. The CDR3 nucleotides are TGTGCCAGCAGCATTTACAGGGGAGGTGGAACTAATGAAAAACTGTTTTTT. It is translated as CASSIYRGGGTNEKLFF.